This T cell receptor beta chain was captured in a study of shared clonotypes between healthy human individuals. Overall study results and limits: With few donors, the genetic and exposure-history diversity represented was limited.

DNA at 200 ng, tens of thousands of T cell genomes, went into sorted-subset replicate PCRs. Some clones are missing from TCRdb's copy, which holds only in-frame ones; the method was immunoSEQ multiplex PCR. The repertoire includes 600,000 to 700,000 clones, around four fifths of them detected once, and 1.5% to 2% sits in the top ten. V shed 4 bases, J shed 4 bases, and the junction held 10 bases outside the gene matches. In germline, CDR1 is MDHEN, CDR2 SYDVKM. This CDR3 spans 17 amino acids. In regard to this clone: The antigen is undetermined.

This chain joins TRBV28 and TRBJ1-2; 12 bases are a match to TRBD1. Sequenced sample: memory CD4+ T cells sorted from blood. The subset here: CD45RA-negative fraction. This TCR came from a woman aged 30 to 39 in good health. CDR3 protein: CASSSPQGQGAPYGYTF. DNA of the CDR3: TGTGCCAGCAGTTCTCCCCAGGGACAGGGGGCACCCTATGGCTACACCTTC.